Presented here are 22 T cell receptor beta chains from one specimen sequenced in a study of blood T cells in healthy people across ages. Next came a second PCR, run for about 6 to 12 cycles, which used a sample-barcoded 5' primer along with a J-beta primer mix. TCRdb passed the 5' RACE reads through MiXCR, listing each CDR3 protein once. Here the sample spans more than 1,400,000 distinct CDR3 sequences, roughly 40% being singletons. Source material: blood. All receptors derive from a young woman in good health.

The sample holds a few counts of this clonotype. This chain links TRBV19 with TRBJ2-5, with 10 bases lining up with TRBD1. From germline, CDR1 is LNHDA and CDR2 SQIVND (reference sequence). Germline trimming cut 5 bases from V and 2 bases from J; bases unmatched to any gene: 5. The CDR3 consists of 15 residues. CDR3: CASSARDRGQETQYF. The CDR3 region has the DNA TGTGCCAGTAGTGCCCGGGACAGGGGACAAGAGACCCAGTACTTC.

This clonotype occurred many times. This sequence joins TRBV29-1 and TRBJ1-2; D not resolved. The V gene's germline CDR1 is SQVTM and CDR2 ANQGSEA. The CDR3 has 11 residues. CDR3 amino acids: CCGFMDYGYTF. The CDR3 region has the DNA TGCTGTGGTTTTATGGACTATGGCTACACCTTC.

The chain combines TRBV7-2 with TRBJ1-2, with D perhaps TRBD1 (6 bases). Deletions cut 3 bases from V and 6 bases from J, with 11 bases between. CDR1 is SGHTA and CDR2 is FQGNSA in the germline V gene. The CDR3 is 13 amino acids. The CDR3 spells CASSFLQGNGYTF. Here the CDR3 DNA reads TGTGCCAGCAGCTTCCTACAGGGCAATGGCTACACCTTC.

This chain connects TRBV6-5 to TRBJ1-2; possible D gene TRBD1, 6 bases. V was trimmed by 0 bases and J by 7 bases, leaving 9 bases between them. The germline V gene has CDR1 MNHEY and CDR2 SVGAGI. CDR3 size: 13 residues. Here the CDR3 DNA reads TGTGCCAGCAGTTACTCCCCCAGGGGTGGCTACACCTTC. Its translation: CASSYSPRGGYTF.

The V call is TRBV15, the J call TRBJ2-1; D is ambiguous. The DNA matches TRBJ2-7 better at its end, which makes the J call doubtful. Germline lookup yields CDR1 LNHNV and CDR2 YYDKDF (reference sequence). The CDR3 runs 15 residues. CDR3 sequence (DNA): TGTGCCACCAGCACAGACTCGAGCTCCTACAATGAGCAGTACTTC. This codes for CATSTDSSSYNEQYF.

V and J are TRBV14 and TRBJ1-4, with D possibly TRBD1 on 5 matching bases. Trimming took off 4 bases at V and 7 bases at J, with 13 bases between the two ends. CDR1 and CDR2 from the germline V gene are SGHDN and FVKESK. CDR3 length equals 14 residues. CDR3 in DNA: TGTGCCAGCAGCCCCAGGGTTAATAGTGAAAAACTGTTTTTT. Its translation: CASSPRVNSEKLFF.

This clonotype was recorded once. The V and J genes are TRBV10-3 and TRBJ1-1; D perhaps matches TRBD1 (6 bases). Looked up from germline, CDR1 is ENHRY and CDR2 is SYGVKD. Trimming removed 6 bases from V and 5 bases from J, with 13 bases in between. This CDR3 has 13 amino acids. The CDR3 loop is CAIRDSRETEAFF. DNA of the CDR3: TGTGCCATCAGGGACAGCCGGGAGACTGAAGCTTTCTTT.

In its sample, this clonotype was seen many times. This rearrangement joins TRBV6-5 to TRBJ2-2; 8 positions match TRBD2. Germline V gene lookup returns CDR1 MNHEY and CDR2 SVGAGI. With 0 bases clipped from V and 7 bases from J, the junction kept 10 bases outside the gene matches. The CDR3 covers 17 residues. CDR3 in DNA: TGTGCCAGCAGTTACTCGCCTCGGACTAGCTCTGGCGGGGAGCTGTTTTTT. Translated, it gives CASSYSPRTSSGGELFF.

The chain links TRBV28 to TRBJ1-6; no reliable D call. CDR1 is MDHEN and CDR2 is SYDVKM in the germline V gene. The CDR3 length is 16 residues. The V gene lost 5 bases and the J gene lost 9 bases, with 20 bases spanning the gap. The CDR3 DNA sequence: TGTGCCAGCAGTCCAACTGCCGGGAGTCGGGGTTCACCCCTCCACTTT. It codes for CASSPTAGSRGSPLHF.

This clonotype showed up just once. The germline gene is not matched at one end of the junction; a read error may be the cause. This rearrangement joins TRBV11-2 to TRBJ2-1; a possible D gene is TRBD2 (5 bases). This CDR3 contains 13 residues. CDR1 SGHAT and CDR2 FQNNGV come from the germline V gene. The CDR3 DNA sequence: TGTGCCAGCATCTTAAGAGCGCGGGATGAGCAGTTCTTC. Its protein is CASILRARDEQFF.

This clonotype was seen only a few times. The chain is built from TRBV28 and TRBJ2-1, with D perhaps TRBD2 (5 bases). CDR1 is MDHEN, CDR2 SYDVKM, per germline. The CDR3 consists of 14 residues. V was pared by 2 bases and J by 7 bases, with 12 bases between. The DNA of the CDR3 is TGTGCCAGCAGTTTAGGGAGTATCCGAAATGAGCAGTTCTTC. Translation gives CASSLGSIRNEQFF.

In regard to this clonotype: Mismatch with germline at one junction end may stem from a read error. The rearrangement links TRBV10-3 to TRBJ2-7; D is uncertain. Germline lookup yields CDR1 ENHRY and CDR2 SYGVKD. The CDR3 is 13 residues long. CDR3 DNA sequence: TGTGCCACCGGACCGTTTGTCTCCCACGAGCAGTACTTC. It codes for CATGPFVSHEQYF.

This clonotype was counted a few times. The rearrangement uses TRBV7-9 and TRBJ2-7; 7 bases fit TRBD2. V shed 2 bases and J 5 bases; nucleotides not matched to a gene: 3. Looked up from germline, CDR1 is SEHNR and CDR2 is FQNEAQ (reference sequence). This CDR3 comprises 13 residues. CDR3 nucleotides: TGTGCCAGCAGCTTAACCGGGACTAACGAGCAGTACTTC. Its translation is CASSLTGTNEQYF.

The rearrangement joins TRBV5-1 to TRBJ2-1, with 9 nucleotides matching TRBD2. This CDR3 has 15 amino acids. V lost 4 bases, J lost 7 bases, and 9 bases stayed unmatched. Germline values: CDR1 SGHRS, CDR2 YFSETQ. In DNA form, the CDR3 reads TGCGCCAGCAGCGCCGGGGAGCGGGAGGAAAATGAGCAGTTCTTC. It translates to CASSAGEREENEQFF. The variable domain in full, with the rest retrieved from reference TRBV5-1 and TRBJ2-1, is KAGVTQTPRYLIKTRGQQVTLSCSPISGHRSVSWYQQTPGQGLQFLFEYFSETQRNKGNFPGRFSGRQFSNSRSEMNVSTLELGDSALYLCASSAGEREENEQFFGPGTRLTVL.

CDR3 residues: CSVRTSGALSEQFF. DNA of the CDR3: TGCAGCGTTCGAACTAGCGGAGCTCTCAGTGAGCAGTTCTTC. The chain recombines TRBV29-1 with TRBJ2-1; 8 bases are shared with TRBD2. V was pared by 5 bases and J by 9 bases, with 12 bases of the junction left unmatched. Germline V CDR1 and CDR2: SQVTM, ANQGSEA. The CDR3 is made up of 14 amino acids.

The chain has TRBV5-1 and TRBJ2-3; the D is unclear. Germline V gene sequence: CDR1 SGHRS, CDR2 YFSETQ. V lost 6 bases and J lost 5, with 16 bases in between. This CDR3 is 14 amino acids long. The CDR3 reads CASMIRSFRDTQYF. The CDR3 region has the DNA TGCGCCAGCATGATTCGGAGCTTTCGAGATACGCAGTATTTT.

V is TRBV9 and J is TRBJ1-2; TRBD1 might be the D (6 bases). CDR1 is SGDLS and CDR2 is YYNGEE in the germline V gene. The CDR3 runs 15 residues. The V and J ends lost 3 bases and 6 bases respectively, with 18 bases between them. The chain's CDR3 is CASSGPIWGRDGYTF. For the CDR3, the DNA is TGTGCCAGCAGCGGCCCTATATGGGGGCGGGATGGCTACACCTTC.

The chain employs TRBV7-6 and TRBJ2-1; TRBD2 matches at 8 bases. CDR1 SGHVS and CDR2 FNYEAQ come from the germline V gene. J was trimmed by 7 bases and V by 3 bases; bases with no gene match: 8. This CDR3 is built from 15 residues. The CDR3 DNA sequence: TGTGCCAGCAGCTTTCACGGGGGGGCCGGAAATGAGCAGTTCTTC. The encoded protein is CASSFHGGAGNEQFF. Using reference TRBV7-6 and TRBJ2-1 for the parts outside the CDR3, the full variable domain is GAGVSQSPRYKVTKRGQDVALRCDPISGHVSLYWYRQALGQGPEFLTYFNYEAQQDKSGLPNDRFSAERPEGSISTLTIQRTEQRDSAMYRCASSFHGGAGNEQFFGPGTRLTVL.

The V call is TRBV4-2, the J call TRBJ1-2; D is perhaps TRBD1 (6 bases). This CDR3 has 14 residues. V was pared by 1 base and J by 6 bases, with 12 bases between. From germline, CDR1 is LGHNA and CDR2 YNFKEQ. CDR3 region: CASSQAGARDGYTF. The CDR3 nucleotides are TGTGCCAGCAGCCAAGCAGGGGCACGTGATGGCTACACCTTC.

The chain recombines TRBV10-2 with TRBJ2-3; TRBD2 matches at 10 bases. This CDR3 has 14 residues. The germline CDR1 and CDR2 sequences are WSHSY and SAAADI. With 2 bases clipped from V and 8 bases from J, the junction kept 4 bases outside the gene matches. The CDR3 DNA is TGCGCCAGCAGTGAGACTAGCGGGACTACTACGCAGTATTTT. Residues: CASSETSGTTTQYF.

This rearrangement joins TRBV20-1 to TRBJ2-5; 14 bases line up with TRBD2. The J call may be incorrect, as the DNA end agrees better with TRBJ2-7. The CDR3 is made up of 14 amino acids. Germline V gives CDR1 DFQATT, CDR2 SNEGSKA (reference sequence). CDR3 sequence (DNA): TGCAGTGCAGGGGGACTAGCGGGAGTGTACGAGCAGTACTTC. As protein: CSAGGLAGVYEQYF.

This clonotype appeared a few times. The V and J genes are TRBV7-8 and TRBJ2-3; D is undetermined. Trimming removed 7 bases from V and 1 base from J, with 9 bases in between. CDR3 length equals 13 residues. CDR1 SGHVS and CDR2 FQNEAQ come from the germline V gene. The DNA of the CDR3 is TGTGCCAGCAATATGGACGGCACAGATACGCAGTATTTT. Translating gives CASNMDGTDTQYF.